Presented here are 29 T cell receptor beta chains from one specimen sequenced in a study of T cell responses to AZD1222 COVID-19 vaccine. The method was immunoSEQ multiplex PCR; TCRdb's version includes in-frame clones alone and lacks a portion of them. This sample has 82,000 or so clones, with approximately 90% found just once. Here the sequenced sample was peripheral blood, taken on day 0 of AZD1222 vaccination. The receptor set was obtained from an adult in good health.

The table lists this clone with a count of one. This chain joins TRBV4-1 and TRBJ1-4; D unclear. The CDR3 totals 16 residues. Germline CDR1 and CDR2: MGHRA and YSYEKL. Deletions cut 2 bases from V and 5 bases from J, with 15 bases between. The CDR3 nucleotides read TGCGCCAGCAGCCAAACACCGGGAGCTTTGAATGAAAAACTGTTTTTT. This codes for CASSQTPGALNEKLFF.

V and J are TRBV18 and TRBJ2-5; no firm D call. CDR3 size: 15 residues. Germline CDR1 is KGHSH and CDR2 is LQKENI. The V end was cut by 5 bases, the J end by 3 bases, with 16 bases between. CDR3 protein: CASSGPGPFEETQYF. The CDR3 bases are TGTGCCAGCTCAGGGCCCGGGCCCTTTGAAGAGACCCAGTACTTC.

The chain joins TRBV9 to TRBJ2-1, with TRBD1 as a possible D gene (6 bases). V was clipped by 3 bases and J by 7 bases, with 14 bases between them. Germline CDR1 and CDR2: SGDLS and YYNGEE. This CDR3 is built from 14 residues. CDR3 residues: CASSARTEMNEQFF. The CDR3 coding sequence is TGTGCCAGCAGCGCCCGGACAGAAATGAATGAGCAGTTCTTC.

The chain's CDR3 is CASAREQANYGYTF. The CDR3 region has the DNA TGTGCCAGCGCGCGGGAACAGGCTAACTATGGCTACACCTTC. The rearrangement joins TRBV28 to TRBJ1-2; weak D call: TRBD1 (5 bases). V was shortened by 8 bases and J by 0 bases, with 13 bases between the two germline ends. This CDR3 has 14 residues. In germline, CDR1 is MDHEN, CDR2 SYDVKM.

This chain joins TRBV10-3 and TRBJ1-2; D may be TRBD1 (6 bases). Germline V gene data show CDR1 as ENHRY and CDR2 as SYGVKD. V dropped 0 bases and J dropped 5 bases, with 13 bases sitting between them. CDR3 length equals 15 residues. This CDR3 reads CAISESTGGGYGYTF. The CDR3 DNA is TGTGCCATCAGTGAGTCGACTGGGGGCGGTTATGGCTACACCTTC.

The chain has TRBV12-3 or TRBV12-4 and TRBJ1-2, with D unresolved. This CDR3 has 12 residues. Trimming left V 1 base short and J 12 bases short, with 12 bases between. DNA for the CDR3: TGTGCCAGCAGTTTAGGGGTGGCGGATAACACCTTC. It specifies CASSLGVADNTF.

V gene TRBV2 combines with J gene TRBJ2-5, with D possibly being TRBD1 (6 bases). CDR1 is SNHLY and CDR2 is FYNNEI in the germline V gene. This CDR3 spans 14 amino acids. Between the trimmed V and J ends, which lost 3 bases and 1 base, there was a span of 9 bases. This CDR3 reads CASSDGTLQETQYF. CDR3 nucleotide sequence: TGTGCCAGCAGTGATGGGACACTCCAAGAGACCCAGTACTTC.

The chain has TRBV5-1 and TRBJ2-2; 7 positions agree with TRBD2. CDR1 is SGHRS and CDR2 is YFSETQ in the germline V gene. This CDR3 comprises 16 residues. V dropped 3 bases and J dropped 3; count of bases not matched to a gene: 8. The CDR3 here is CASSWKASGDTGELFF. The DNA of the CDR3 is TGCGCCAGCAGCTGGAAGGCTAGCGGAGACACCGGGGAGCTGTTTTTT.

The chain combines TRBV6-5 with TRBJ1-2; D not certain. The CDR3 has 12 amino acids. V was cut by 1 base and J by 5 bases, with 5 bases left in between. Per the germline V gene, CDR1 is MNHEY and CDR2 is SVGAGI. CDR3 sequence: CASSYLGYGYTF. As DNA, the CDR3 is TGTGCCAGCAGTTACTTGGGGTATGGCTACACCTTC.

CDR3 protein: CASSRTGDNYGYTF. The CDR3 nucleotides are TGTGCCAGCAGTCGGACAGGTGACAACTATGGCTACACCTTC. V and J are TRBV6-5 and TRBJ1-2, with 7 nucleotides matching TRBD1. Per germline, CDR1 MNHEY and CDR2 SVGAGI. This CDR3 is built from 14 residues. V lost 5 bases to trimming and J lost 2 bases; unmatched junction nucleotides: 5.

Points on this clone: This CDR3 is also generated by other DNA sequences in the sample. The gene calls are TRBV6-1 and TRBJ1-6, with no clear D. Germline CDR1 MNHNS, CDR2 SASEGT. CDR3 length equals 14 residues. Trimming removed 3 bases at V and 7 bases at J, with 10 bases between. CDR3 DNA: TGTGCCAGCAGTGAGAGTTTGGGGAATTCACCCCTCCACTTT. Its protein is CASSESLGNSPLHF.

The chain combines TRBV4-1 with TRBJ1-1; D possibly corresponds to TRBD1 (5 bases). V was cut by 1 base and J by 1 base, with 13 bases left in between. CDR1 and CDR2 from the germline V gene are MGHRA and YSYEKL. This CDR3 is built from 16 residues. The CDR3 bases are TGCGCCAGCAGCCAAGCGGTTGTCAGGGCGAACACTGAAGCTTTCTTT. It codes for CASSQAVVRANTEAFF.

The chain combines TRBV3-1 (or the pseudogene TRBV3-2) with TRBJ2-7; 9 bases align to TRBD2. Germline V lookup: CDR1 LGHDT, CDR2 YNNKEL (reference sequence). This CDR3 has 16 amino acids. Unmatched junction bases numbered 13, after V lost 6 bases and J lost 4 bases. The CDR3 region has the DNA TGTGCCAGCAGTTACGACGGCGGGGGGGCCGGGTACGAGCAGTACTTC. It is translated as CASSYDGGGAGYEQYF.

This chain connects TRBV18 to TRBJ2-1; no clear D. The germline CDR1 and CDR2 sequences are KGHSH and LQKENI. V gave up 0 bases and J gave up 0 bases, with 9 bases separating them. The CDR3 loop spans 16 amino acids. As DNA, the CDR3 is TGTGCCAGCTCACCACCGGAAACCAACTCCTACAATGAGCAGTTCTTC. It encodes CASSPPETNSYNEQFF.

The chain employs TRBV18 and TRBJ1-6; D uncertain. Germline V CDR1 and CDR2: KGHSH, LQKENI. This CDR3 has 14 amino acids. V shed 1 base and J shed 10 bases, with 11 bases lying between them. CDR3 in amino acids: CASSPRAEQSPLHF. The CDR3 nucleotides are TGTGCCAGCTCACCACGGGCTGAGCAATCACCCCTCCACTTT.

This CDR3 reads CASDGTPGNTIYF. In nucleotides, the CDR3 is TGTGCCTCCGACGGGACTCCTGGAAACACCATATATTTT. This chain links TRBV12-3 or TRBV12-4 with TRBJ1-3; possible D gene TRBD1, 5 bases. Trimming cost V 11 bases and J 2 bases, with 13 bases left between them. The CDR3 length is 13 residues.

The chain is built from TRBV11-2 and TRBJ2-1, with 7 bases matching TRBD2. Germline lookup yields CDR1 SGHAT and CDR2 FQNNGV. The V segment lost 4 bases and the J segment 2 bases; nucleotides outside the gene matches: 2. CDR3 size: 14 residues. CDR3 region: CASSSLAAYNEQFF. The CDR3 DNA reads as TGTGCCAGCAGCTCCCTAGCGGCCTACAATGAGCAGTTCTTC.

The V and J genes are TRBV6-5 and TRBJ1-2; 7 nucleotides agree with TRBD1. The CDR3 covers 15 residues. The V segment lost 6 bases and the J segment 4 bases; nucleotides outside the gene matches: 11. CDR1 and CDR2 (germline): MNHEY, SVGAGI. CDR3 nucleotides: TGTGCCAGCAGCCGCCAACAGGGGCTGGGCTATGGCTACACCTTC. Protein: CASSRQQGLGYGYTF.

The chain has TRBV6-2 or TRBV6-3 and TRBJ1-1; D remains ambiguous. The V gene lost 2 bases and the J gene lost 0 bases, with 22 bases spanning the gap. CDR1 MNHEY and CDR2 SVGEGT come from the germline V gene. This CDR3 comprises 19 residues. The CDR3 loop is CASSYVWPADGFMNTEAFF. In DNA form, the CDR3 reads TGTGCCAGCAGTTACGTCTGGCCGGCGGATGGTTTCATGAACACTGAAGCTTTCTTT.

CDR3 in amino acids: CASTVLRSNQPQHF. The CDR3 DNA reads as TGTGCCAGCACGGTCCTTCGGAGCAATCAGCCCCAGCATTTT. This rearrangement joins TRBV6-5 to TRBJ1-5; D call uncertain. Germline loops: CDR1 MNHEY, CDR2 SVGAGI. V lost 7 bases to trimming and J lost 1 base, with 11 bases between them. There are 14 residues in the CDR3.

This chain joins TRBV28 and TRBJ1-1; the D gene is possibly TRBD1 (6 bases). V shed 3 bases and J shed 1 base, with 21 bases lying between them. CDR1 and CDR2 (germline): MDHEN, SYDVKM. This CDR3 contains 18 residues. CDR3 loop: CASSLIINPDSRNTEAFF. Here the CDR3 DNA reads TGTGCCAGCAGTTTGATCATAAACCCGGACAGTAGGAACACTGAAGCTTTCTTT.

V gene TRBV10-3 combines with J gene TRBJ1-5, with 10 bases aligning to TRBD1. The V gene's germline CDR1 is ENHRY and CDR2 SYGVKD. The CDR3 contains 14 residues. Losses at the gene ends were 6 bases for V and 5 bases for J; bases not matched to a gene: 4. CDR3 in DNA: TGTGCCATCAGCTCGGGGACAGGGGATCAGCCCCAGCATTTT. Residues: CAISSGTGDQPQHF.

The chain combines TRBV6-6 with TRBJ2-7, with D perhaps being TRBD1 or TRBD2 (6 bases each). The CDR3 consists of 15 residues. Germline CDR1 MNHNY, CDR2 SVGAGI (reference sequence). Trimming removed 2 bases at V and 0 bases at J, with 11 bases between. The CDR3 coding sequence is TGTGCCAGCAGTTACCCGGGGGCTAGCTCCTACGAGCAGTACTTC. It yields the protein CASSYPGASSYEQYF.

This chain joins TRBV12-3 or TRBV12-4 and TRBJ2-5, with 9 bases lining up with TRBD1. Unmatched junction bases numbered 4, after V lost 6 bases and J lost 5 bases. The CDR3 extends over 13 amino acids. The CDR3 sequence: CASSTQGAETQYF. The CDR3 nucleotides are TGTGCCAGCAGCACACAGGGGGCGGAGACCCAGTACTTC.

The rearrangement uses TRBV14 and TRBJ1-6; D is possibly TRBD1 (6 bases). Trimming pared 4 bases from V and 8 bases from J, leaving 24 bases between. The CDR3 totals 18 residues. Per germline, CDR1 SGHDN and CDR2 FVKESK. DNA of the CDR3: TGTGCCAGCAGCCTCCCCTCGCAGGGGCGGACGCGGGATTCACCCCTCCACTTT. This codes for CASSLPSQGRTRDSPLHF.

The chain employs TRBV25-1 and TRBJ2-3, with 8 bases aligning to TRBD2. The trim removed 3 bases at V and 6 bases at J, leaving 11 bases unmatched. The CDR3 extends over 16 amino acids. Germline loops: CDR1 MGHDK, CDR2 SYGVNS. The CDR3 nucleotides are TGTGCCAGCAGTGATACCAGCGGGGGCCGCGAGGATACGCAGTATTTT. Translation: CASSDTSGGREDTQYF.

This clone appeared once. The chain recombines TRBV4-3 with TRBJ1-2; 8 positions match TRBD1. CDR1 and CDR2 (germline): LGHNA, YSLEER. J gave up 8 bases and V 4 bases, and 15 bases lay outside the gene matches. This CDR3 is built from 16 residues. CDR3 protein: CASSLIQGVGEGGYTF. DNA for the CDR3: TGCGCCAGCAGCCTAATACAGGGGGTGGGTGAAGGAGGCTACACCTTC.

The chain joins TRBV6-1 to TRBJ1-5, with 9 bases matching TRBD1. V shed 4 bases, J shed 2 bases, and the junction held 6 bases outside the gene matches. The CDR3 is made up of 16 amino acids. The germline V gene has CDR1 MNHNS and CDR2 SASEGT. In nucleotides, the CDR3 is TGTGCCAGCAGTGCTCAACAGGGGGCGGGCAATCAGCCCCAGCATTTT. As protein: CASSAQQGAGNQPQHF.

The V and J genes are TRBV5-4 and TRBJ1-1, with D uncertain. V lost 0 bases and J 10 bases, leaving 10 bases between the germline ends. CDR3 length: 12 residues. CDR1 SGHNT and CDR2 YYREEE come from the germline V gene (reference sequence). CDR3 DNA: TGTGCCAGCAGCTTGGCGGGAACGAGAGCTTTCTTT. Protein sequence: CASSLAGTRAFF.